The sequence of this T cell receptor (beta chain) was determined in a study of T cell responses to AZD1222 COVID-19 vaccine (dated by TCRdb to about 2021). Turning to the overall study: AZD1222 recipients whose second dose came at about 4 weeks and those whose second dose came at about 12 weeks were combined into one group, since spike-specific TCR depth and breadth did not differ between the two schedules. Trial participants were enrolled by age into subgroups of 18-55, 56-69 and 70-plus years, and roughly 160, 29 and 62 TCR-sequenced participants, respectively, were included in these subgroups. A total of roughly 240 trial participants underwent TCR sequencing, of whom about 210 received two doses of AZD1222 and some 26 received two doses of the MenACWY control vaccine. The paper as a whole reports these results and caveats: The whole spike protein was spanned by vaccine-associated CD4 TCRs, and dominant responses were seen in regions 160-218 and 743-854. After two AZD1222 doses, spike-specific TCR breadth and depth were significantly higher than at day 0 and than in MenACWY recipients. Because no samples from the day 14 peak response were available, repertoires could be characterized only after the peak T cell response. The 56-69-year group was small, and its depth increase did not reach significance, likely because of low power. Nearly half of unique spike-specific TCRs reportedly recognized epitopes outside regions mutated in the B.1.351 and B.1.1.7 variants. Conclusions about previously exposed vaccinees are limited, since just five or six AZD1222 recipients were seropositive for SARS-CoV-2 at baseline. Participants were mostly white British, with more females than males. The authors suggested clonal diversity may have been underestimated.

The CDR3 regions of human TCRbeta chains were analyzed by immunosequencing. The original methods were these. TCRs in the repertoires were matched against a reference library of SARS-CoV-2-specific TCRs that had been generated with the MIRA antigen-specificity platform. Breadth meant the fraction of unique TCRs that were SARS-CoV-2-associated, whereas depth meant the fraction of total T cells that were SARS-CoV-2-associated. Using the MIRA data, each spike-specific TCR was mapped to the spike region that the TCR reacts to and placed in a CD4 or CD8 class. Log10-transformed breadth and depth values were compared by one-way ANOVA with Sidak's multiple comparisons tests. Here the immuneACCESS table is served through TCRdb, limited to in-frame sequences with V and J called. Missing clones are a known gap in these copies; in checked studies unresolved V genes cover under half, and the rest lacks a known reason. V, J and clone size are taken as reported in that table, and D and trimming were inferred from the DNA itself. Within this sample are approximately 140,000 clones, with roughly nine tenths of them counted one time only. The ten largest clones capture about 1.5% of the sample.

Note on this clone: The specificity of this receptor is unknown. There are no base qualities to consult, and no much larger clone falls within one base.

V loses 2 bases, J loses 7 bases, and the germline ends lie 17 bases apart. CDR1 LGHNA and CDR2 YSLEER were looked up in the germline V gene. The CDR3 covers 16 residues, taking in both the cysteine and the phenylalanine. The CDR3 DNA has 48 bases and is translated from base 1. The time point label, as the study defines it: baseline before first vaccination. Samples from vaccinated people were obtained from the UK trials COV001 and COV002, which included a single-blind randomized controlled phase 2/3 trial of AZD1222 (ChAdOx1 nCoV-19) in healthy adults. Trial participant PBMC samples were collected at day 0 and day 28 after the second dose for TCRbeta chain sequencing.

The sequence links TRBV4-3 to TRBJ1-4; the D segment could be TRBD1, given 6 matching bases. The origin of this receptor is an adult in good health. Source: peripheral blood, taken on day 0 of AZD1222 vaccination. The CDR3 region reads CASSQFMGGAGEKLFF. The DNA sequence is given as TGCGCCAGCAGCCAATTCATGGGGGGGGCAGGTGAAAAACTGTTTTTT.